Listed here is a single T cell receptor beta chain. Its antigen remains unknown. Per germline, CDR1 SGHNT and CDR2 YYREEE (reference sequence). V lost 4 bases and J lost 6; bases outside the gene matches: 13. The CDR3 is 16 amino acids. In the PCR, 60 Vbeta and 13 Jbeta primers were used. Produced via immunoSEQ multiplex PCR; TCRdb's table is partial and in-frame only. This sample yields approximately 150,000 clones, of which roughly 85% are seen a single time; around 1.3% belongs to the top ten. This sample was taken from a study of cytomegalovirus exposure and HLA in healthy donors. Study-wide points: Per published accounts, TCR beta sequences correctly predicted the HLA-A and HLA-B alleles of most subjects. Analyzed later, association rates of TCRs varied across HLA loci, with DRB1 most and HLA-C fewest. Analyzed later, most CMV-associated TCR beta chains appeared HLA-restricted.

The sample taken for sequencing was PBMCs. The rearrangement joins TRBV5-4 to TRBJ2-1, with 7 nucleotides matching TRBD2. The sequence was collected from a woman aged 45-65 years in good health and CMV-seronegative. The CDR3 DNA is TGTGCCAGCAGCCCACGGCGGGCGGGAGTGCCCAATGAGCAGTTCTTC. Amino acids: CASSPRRAGVPNEQFF.